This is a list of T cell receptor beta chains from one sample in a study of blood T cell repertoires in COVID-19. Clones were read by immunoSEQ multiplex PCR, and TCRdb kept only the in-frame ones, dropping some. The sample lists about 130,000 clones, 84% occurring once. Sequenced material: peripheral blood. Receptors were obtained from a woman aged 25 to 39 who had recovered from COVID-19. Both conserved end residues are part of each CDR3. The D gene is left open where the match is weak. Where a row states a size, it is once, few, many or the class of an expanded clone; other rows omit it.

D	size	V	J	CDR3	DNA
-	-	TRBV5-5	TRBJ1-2	CASSLSLQGGYGYTF	TGTGCCAGCAGCTTATCGCTCCAGGGAGGCTATGGCTACACCTTC
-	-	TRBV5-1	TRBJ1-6	CASSLDGNNSPLHF	TGCGCCAGCAGCTTAGACGGGAATAATTCACCCCTCCACTTT
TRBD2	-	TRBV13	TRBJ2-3	CASSLASGGPSTDTQYF	TGTGCCAGCAGCTTAGCGAGCGGGGGGCCGAGCACAGATACGCAGTATTTT
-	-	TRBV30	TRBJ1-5	CAWTQRGPYNQPQHF	TGTGCCTGGACTCAACGTGGGCCTTACAATCAGCCCCAGCATTTT
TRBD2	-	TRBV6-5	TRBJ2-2	CASSYYLPGGRELFF	TGTGCCAGCAGTTATTACCTCCCGGGGGGTAGGGAGCTGTTTTTT
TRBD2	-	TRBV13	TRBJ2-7	CASSLEAGVSYEQYF	TGTGCCAGCAGCTTAGAAGCGGGGGTTTCCTACGAGCAGTACTTC
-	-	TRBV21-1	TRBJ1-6	CASSKDRVNSPLHF	TGTGCCAGCAGCAAAGACAGGGTTAATTCACCCCTCCACTTT
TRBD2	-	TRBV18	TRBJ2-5	CASSPLERGQETQYF	TGTGCCAGCTCACCCCTCGAGCGGGGACAAGAGACCCAGTACTTC
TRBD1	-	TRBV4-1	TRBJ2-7	CASSQSPGTGASYEQYF	TGCGCCAGCAGCCAATCCCCCGGGACAGGGGCCTCCTACGAGCAGTACTTC
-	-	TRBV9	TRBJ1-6	CASSVEQNSPLHF	TGTGCCAGCAGCGTAGAACAGAATTCACCCCTCCACTTT
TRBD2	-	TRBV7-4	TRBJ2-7	CASSLRRRLAGGRSYEQYF	TGTGCCAGCTCTCTCAGGCGGCGGCTAGCGGGAGGCCGCTCCTACGAGCAGTACTTC
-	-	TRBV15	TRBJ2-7	CATGARTPPYEQYF	TGTGCCACGGGAGCGCGTACACCCCCCTACGAGCAGTACTTC
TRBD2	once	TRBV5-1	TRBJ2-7	CASSSGLAGPYEQYF	TGCGCCAGCAGCTCGGGACTAGCGGGACCCTACGAGCAGTACTTC
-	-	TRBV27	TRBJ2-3	CASSPLPGAGDTQYF	TGTGCCAGCAGTCCCCTCCCAGGGGCCGGAGATACGCAGTATTTT
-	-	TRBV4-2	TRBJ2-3	CASSPEQASLGTDTQYF	TGTGCCAGCAGCCCTGAGCAGGCCTCCCTTGGCACAGATACGCAGTATTTT
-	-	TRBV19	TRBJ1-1	CASSSEGLRGDTEAFF	TGTGCCAGTAGTTCGGAAGGACTCCGGGGAGACACTGAAGCTTTCTTT
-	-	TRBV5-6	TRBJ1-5	CASSSRGRDQPQHF	TGTGCCAGCAGCTCCAGAGGGAGGGACCAGCCCCAGCATTTT
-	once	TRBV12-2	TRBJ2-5	CASRLAIYYEAGGETQYF	TGTGCAAGTCGCTTAGCGATCTATTATGAGGCGGGGGGAGAGACCCAGTACTTC
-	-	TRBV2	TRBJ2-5	CASSMTEETQYF	TGTGCCAGCAGTATGACAGAAGAGACCCAGTACTTC
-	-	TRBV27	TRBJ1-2	CASSPTGIEANYGYTF	TGTGCCAGCAGCCCTACAGGGATAGAAGCTAACTATGGCTACACCTTC
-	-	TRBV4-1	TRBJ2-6	CASSQGWSSGANVLTF	TGCGCCAGCAGCCAAGGCTGGAGCTCTGGGGCCAACGTCCTGACTTTC
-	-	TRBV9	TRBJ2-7	CASSMGRGYEQYF	TGTGCCAGCAGCATGGGCAGGGGCTACGAGCAGTACTTC